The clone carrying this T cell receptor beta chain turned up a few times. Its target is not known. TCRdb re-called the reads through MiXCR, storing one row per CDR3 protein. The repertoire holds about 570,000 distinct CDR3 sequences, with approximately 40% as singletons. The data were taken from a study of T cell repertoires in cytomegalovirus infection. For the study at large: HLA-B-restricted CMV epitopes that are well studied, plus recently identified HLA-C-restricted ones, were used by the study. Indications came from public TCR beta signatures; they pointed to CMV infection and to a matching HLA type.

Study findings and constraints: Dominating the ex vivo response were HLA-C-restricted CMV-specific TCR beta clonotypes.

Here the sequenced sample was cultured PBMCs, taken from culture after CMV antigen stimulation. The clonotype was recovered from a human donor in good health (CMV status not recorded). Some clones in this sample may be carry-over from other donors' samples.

CDR3 DNA sequence: TGTGCCAGCAGCTTAGGGGGAACGGGAGGGCCGGGCGATGAGCAGTTCTTC. It is translated as CASSLGGTGGPGDEQFF. This chain links TRBV7-6 with TRBJ2-1; TRBD2 agrees at 8 bases. J gave up 8 bases and V 1 base, and 13 bases lay outside the gene matches. CDR1 is SGHVS and CDR2 is FNYEAQ in the germline V gene. CDR3 length: 17 residues.